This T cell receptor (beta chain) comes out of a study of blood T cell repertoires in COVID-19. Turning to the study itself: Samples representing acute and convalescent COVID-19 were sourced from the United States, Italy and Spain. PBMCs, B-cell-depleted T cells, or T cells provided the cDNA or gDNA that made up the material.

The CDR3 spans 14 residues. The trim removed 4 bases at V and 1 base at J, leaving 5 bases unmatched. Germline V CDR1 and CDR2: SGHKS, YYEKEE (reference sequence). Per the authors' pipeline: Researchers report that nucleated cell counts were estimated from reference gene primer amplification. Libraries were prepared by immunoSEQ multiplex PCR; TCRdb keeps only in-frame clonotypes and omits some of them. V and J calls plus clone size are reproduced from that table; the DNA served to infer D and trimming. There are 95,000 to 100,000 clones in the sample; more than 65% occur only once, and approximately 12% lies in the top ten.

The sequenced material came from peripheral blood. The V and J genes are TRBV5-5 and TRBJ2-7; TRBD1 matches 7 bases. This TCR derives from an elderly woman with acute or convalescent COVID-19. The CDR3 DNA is TGTGCCAGCAGCCGGGACAGTGGGTCCTACGAGCAGTACTTC. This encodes CASSRDSGSYEQYF.